This TCR beta chain was obtained from a study of blood T cell repertoires in COVID-19 (dated by TCRdb to 2020 to 2021). Regarding the research as a whole: Collaborator samples came from the United States, Italy and Spain and covered acute and convalescent phases of COVID-19. The dataset comprised deeply sampled blood TCRbeta repertoires from subjects exposed to, actively infected with, or recovered from COVID-19. The material from the prospective study consisted of cDNA or gDNA derived from T cells, B-cell-depleted T cells, or PBMCs. A freely available public database, intended as a resource for researchers studying the immune response to SARS-CoV-2, is where the repertoires were released. Where available, HLA class I and class II types were taken from metadata supplied by the sample provider and were not determined by assay-based typing. The samples were drawn from two sources: the first 160 participants of the ongoing ImmuneRACE study, and 1,200 or so subjects contributed by 6 global collaborators. A de-identified subject ID, COVID-19 status, age in years and sex were almost always included in the sample metadata.

CDR3 length: 16 amino acids, cysteine to phenylalanine. Solely the CDR3 DNA is kept, with 48 bases framed from the first base. Trimming at the junction amounts to 4 bases on V and 1 base on J, and the germline ends lie 14 bases apart. Reading the germline V gene gives CDR1 SGDLS and CDR2 YYNGEE. TCRbeta CDR3 regions were amplified from genomic DNA by means of the immunoSEQ Assay, a bias-controlled multiplex PCR. The original pipeline was this. The number of nucleated cells in each sample was estimated from the amplification of reference gene primers within the assay. Sequence reads were collapsed and filtered to measure the absolute abundance of every unique TCRbeta CDR3 rearrangement. For each sample, productive Simpson clonality was calculated as the square root of Simpson's diversity index across productive rearrangements. TCRdb took this table from immuneACCESS and kept in-frame rearrangements with V and J called. Such tables lack part of the clones; where checked against another copy, unresolved V genes explain under half of the gap, and the rest is unexplained. V and J calls plus clone size are reproduced from that table; the DNA served to infer D and trimming. Within this sample are roughly 250,000 clones, with more than 85% of them counted one time only. The top ten clones comprise 1.5% to 2% of the sample.

The paper as a whole reports these results and caveats: Clinical and demographic metadata were provided uncurated, with the amount varying by source and participant.

As regards this clone: No cognate antigen has been identified for it. Nothing much larger sits one base from this clone, and base qualities are not available.

In the prospective study, participants were 18 to 89 years old, resided in about two dozen geographic areas of the United States, and were enrolled through a virtual design. In the prospective study, cohorts were assigned on the basis of participant-reported clinical history obtained from a screening survey and a study questionnaire. ImmuneRACE Cohort 3 recovered participants were defined by two consecutive negative NP/OP PCR tests, healthcare professional clearance, or symptom resolution. Each participant in the prospective study had whole blood, serum and a nasopharyngeal or oropharyngeal swab collected by mobile phlebotomists. Participants in the prospective study had the option to provide additional blood draws and questionnaires over an approximately 2-month period. Before DNA extraction, prospective study blood samples were shipped either frozen or at room temperature.

The clonotype comes from a woman aged 45-65 years who had recovered from COVID-19. This receptor chain uses TRBV9 and TRBJ2-2; tentative D gene TRBD1, with 5 bases matching. Sample: PBMCs or T cells enriched from blood (not recorded which). The sequenced DNA: TGTGCCAGCAGCCCCTCCAGGGTATGGAACACCGGGGAGCTGTTTTTT. Its coded protein is CASSPSRVWNTGELFF.